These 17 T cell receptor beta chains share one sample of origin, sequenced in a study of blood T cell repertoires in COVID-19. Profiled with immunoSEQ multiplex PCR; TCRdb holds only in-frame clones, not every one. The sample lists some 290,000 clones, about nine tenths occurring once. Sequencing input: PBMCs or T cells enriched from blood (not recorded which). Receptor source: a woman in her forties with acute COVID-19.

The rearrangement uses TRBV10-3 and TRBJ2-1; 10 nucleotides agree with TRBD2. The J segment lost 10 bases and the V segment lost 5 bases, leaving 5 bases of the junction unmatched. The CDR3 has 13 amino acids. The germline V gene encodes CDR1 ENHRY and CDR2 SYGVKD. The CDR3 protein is CAISPSGGDEQFF. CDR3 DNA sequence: TGTGCCATCAGTCCTAGCGGGGGAGACGAGCAGTTCTTC.

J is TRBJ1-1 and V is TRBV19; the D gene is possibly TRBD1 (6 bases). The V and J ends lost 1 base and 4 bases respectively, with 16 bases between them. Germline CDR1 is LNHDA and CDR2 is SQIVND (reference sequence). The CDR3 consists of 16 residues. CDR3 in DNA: TGTGCCAGTAGTATAGTTGTCTCGGGGGGGCCCACTGAAGCTTTCTTT. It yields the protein CASSIVVSGGPTEAFF.

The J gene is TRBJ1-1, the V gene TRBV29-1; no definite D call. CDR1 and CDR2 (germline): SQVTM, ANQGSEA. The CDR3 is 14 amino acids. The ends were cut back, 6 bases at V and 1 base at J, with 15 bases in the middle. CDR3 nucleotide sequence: TGCAGCGTGGTCCGGCGACTGACGAACACTGAAGCTTTCTTT. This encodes CSVVRRLTNTEAFF. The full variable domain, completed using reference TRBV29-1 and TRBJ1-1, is SAVISQKPSRDICQRGTSLTIQCQVDSQVTMMFWYRQQPGQSLTLIATANQGSEATYESGFVIDKFPISRPNLTFSTLTVSNMSPEDSSIYLCSVVRRLTNTEAFFGQGTRLTVV.

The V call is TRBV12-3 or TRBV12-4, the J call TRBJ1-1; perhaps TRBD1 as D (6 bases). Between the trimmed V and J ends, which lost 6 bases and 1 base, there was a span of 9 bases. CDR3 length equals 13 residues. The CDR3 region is CASRDRTNTEAFF. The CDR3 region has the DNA TGTGCCAGCAGGGACAGAACGAACACTGAAGCTTTCTTT.

CDR3 in amino acids: CASSSPTGGPFSGANVLTF. The CDR3 region has the DNA TGTGCCAGCAGCTCACCGACAGGCGGACCTTTCTCTGGGGCCAACGTCCTGACTTTC. This chain links TRBV7-9 with TRBJ2-6; maybe TRBD1 (6 bases). This CDR3 has 19 residues. From germline, CDR1 is SEHNR and CDR2 FQNEAQ (reference sequence). Trimming cost V 4 bases and J 0 bases, with 19 bases left between them.

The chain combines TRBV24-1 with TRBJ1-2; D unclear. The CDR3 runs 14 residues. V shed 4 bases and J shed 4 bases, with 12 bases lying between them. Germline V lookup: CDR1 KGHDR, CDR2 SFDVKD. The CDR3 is CATSEGGQVYGYTF. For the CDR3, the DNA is TGTGCCACCAGTGAGGGTGGTCAGGTCTATGGCTACACCTTC.

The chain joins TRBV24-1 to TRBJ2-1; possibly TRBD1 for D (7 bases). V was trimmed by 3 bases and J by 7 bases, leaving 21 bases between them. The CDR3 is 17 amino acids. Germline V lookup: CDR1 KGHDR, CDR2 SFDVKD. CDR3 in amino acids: CATSDAGAAPGGNEQFF. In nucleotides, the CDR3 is TGTGCCACCAGTGATGCCGGGGCGGCCCCAGGGGGGAATGAGCAGTTCTTC.

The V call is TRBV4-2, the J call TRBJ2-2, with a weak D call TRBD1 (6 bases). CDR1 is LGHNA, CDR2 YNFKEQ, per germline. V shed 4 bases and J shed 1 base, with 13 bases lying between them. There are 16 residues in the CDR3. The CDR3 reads CASSRLPGQNTGELFF. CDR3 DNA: TGTGCCAGCAGCCGCTTACCGGGACAGAACACCGGGGAGCTGTTTTTT.

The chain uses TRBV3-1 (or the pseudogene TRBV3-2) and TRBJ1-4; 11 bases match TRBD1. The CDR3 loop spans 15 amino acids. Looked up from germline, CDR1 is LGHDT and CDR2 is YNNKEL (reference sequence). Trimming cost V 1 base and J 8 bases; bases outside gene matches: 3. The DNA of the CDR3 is TGTGCCAGCAGCCAAGGGGGGACAGGGGGAGAAAAACTGTTTTTT. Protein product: CASSQGGTGGEKLFF.

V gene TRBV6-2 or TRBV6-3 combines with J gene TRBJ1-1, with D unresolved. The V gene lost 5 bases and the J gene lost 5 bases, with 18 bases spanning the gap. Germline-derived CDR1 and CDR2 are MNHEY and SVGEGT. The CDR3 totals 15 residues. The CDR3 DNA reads TGTGCCAGCAGTCCGCCCCGGTTACGGCGGACTGAAGCTTTCTTT. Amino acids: CASSPPRLRRTEAFF.

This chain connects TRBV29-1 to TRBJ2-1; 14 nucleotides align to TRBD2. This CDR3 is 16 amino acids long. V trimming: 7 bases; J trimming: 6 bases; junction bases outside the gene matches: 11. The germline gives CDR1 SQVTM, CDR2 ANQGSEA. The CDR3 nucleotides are TGCAGCGCCGTGAGGGGGACTAGCGGGAGAGGCAATGAGCAGTTCTTC. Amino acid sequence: CSAVRGTSGRGNEQFF.

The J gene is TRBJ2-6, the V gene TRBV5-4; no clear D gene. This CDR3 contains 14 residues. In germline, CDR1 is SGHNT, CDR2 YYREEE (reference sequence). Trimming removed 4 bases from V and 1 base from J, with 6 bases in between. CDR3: CASSPLSGANVLTF. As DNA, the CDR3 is TGTGCCAGCAGCCCCCTATCTGGGGCCAACGTCCTGACTTTC.

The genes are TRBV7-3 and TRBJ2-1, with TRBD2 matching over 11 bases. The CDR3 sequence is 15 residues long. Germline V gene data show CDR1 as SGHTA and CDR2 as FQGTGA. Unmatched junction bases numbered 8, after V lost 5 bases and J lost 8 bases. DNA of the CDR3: TGTGCCAGCAGCCAGCTAGCGGGAGGATCCGATGAGCAGTTCTTC. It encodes CASSQLAGGSDEQFF.

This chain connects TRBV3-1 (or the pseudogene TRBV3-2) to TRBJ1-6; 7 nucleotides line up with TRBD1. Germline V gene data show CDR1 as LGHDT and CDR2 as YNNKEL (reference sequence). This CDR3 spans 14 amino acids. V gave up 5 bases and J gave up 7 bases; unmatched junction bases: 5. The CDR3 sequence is CASSGQEWNSPLHF. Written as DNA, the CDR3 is TGTGCCAGCAGCGGACAGGAGTGGAATTCACCCCTCCACTTT.

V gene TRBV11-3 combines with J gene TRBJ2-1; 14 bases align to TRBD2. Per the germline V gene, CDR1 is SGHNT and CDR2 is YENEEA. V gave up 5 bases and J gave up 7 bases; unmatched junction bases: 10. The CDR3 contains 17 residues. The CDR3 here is CASSRGLGTSGRNEQFF. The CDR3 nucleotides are TGTGCCAGCAGCCGAGGCCTCGGGACTAGCGGGAGAAATGAGCAGTTCTTC.

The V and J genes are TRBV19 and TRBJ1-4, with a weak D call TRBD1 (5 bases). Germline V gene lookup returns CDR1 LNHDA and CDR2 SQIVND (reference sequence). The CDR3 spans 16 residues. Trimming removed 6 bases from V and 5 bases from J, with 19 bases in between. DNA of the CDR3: TGTGCCAGTAGGACCGCAGGGCGAACAAGAAATGAAAAACTGTTTTTT. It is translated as CASRTAGRTRNEKLFF.

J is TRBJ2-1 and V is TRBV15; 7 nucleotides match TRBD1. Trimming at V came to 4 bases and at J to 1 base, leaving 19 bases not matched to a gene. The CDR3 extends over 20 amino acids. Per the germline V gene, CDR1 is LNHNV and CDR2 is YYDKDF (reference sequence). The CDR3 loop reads CATSIRGPFTNLLSYNEQFF. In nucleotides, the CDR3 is TGTGCCACCAGCATAAGGGGGCCTTTCACCAATCTTTTGTCCTACAATGAGCAGTTCTTC.